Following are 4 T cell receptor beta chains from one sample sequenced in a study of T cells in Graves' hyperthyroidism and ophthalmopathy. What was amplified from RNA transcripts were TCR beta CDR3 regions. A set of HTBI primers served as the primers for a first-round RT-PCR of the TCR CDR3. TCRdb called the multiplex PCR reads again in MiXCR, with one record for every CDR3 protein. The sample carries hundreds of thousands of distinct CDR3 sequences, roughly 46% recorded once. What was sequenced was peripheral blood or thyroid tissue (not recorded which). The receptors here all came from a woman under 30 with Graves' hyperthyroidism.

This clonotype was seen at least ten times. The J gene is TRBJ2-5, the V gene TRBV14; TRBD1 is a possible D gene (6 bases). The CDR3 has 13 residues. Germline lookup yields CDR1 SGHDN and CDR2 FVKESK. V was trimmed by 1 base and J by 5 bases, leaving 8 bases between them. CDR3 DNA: TGTGCCAGCAGCCAAGCAGGGGCGGAGACCCAGTACTTC. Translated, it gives CASSQAGAETQYF.

The CDR3 sequence: CATLDQGDQPQHF. The CDR3 nucleotides read TGTGCCACCCTAGATCAGGGGGATCAGCCCCAGCATTTT. The chain joins TRBV2 to TRBJ1-5, with 7 nucleotides matching TRBD1. The length of the CDR3 is 13 residues. The J segment lost 5 bases and the V segment lost 10 bases, leaving 8 bases of the junction unmatched. CDR1 SNHLY and CDR2 FYNNEI come from the germline V gene.

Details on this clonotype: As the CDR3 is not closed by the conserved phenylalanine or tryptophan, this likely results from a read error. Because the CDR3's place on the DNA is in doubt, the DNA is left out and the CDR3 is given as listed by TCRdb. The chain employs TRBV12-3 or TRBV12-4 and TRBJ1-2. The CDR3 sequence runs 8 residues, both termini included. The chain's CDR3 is CASSPTTI.

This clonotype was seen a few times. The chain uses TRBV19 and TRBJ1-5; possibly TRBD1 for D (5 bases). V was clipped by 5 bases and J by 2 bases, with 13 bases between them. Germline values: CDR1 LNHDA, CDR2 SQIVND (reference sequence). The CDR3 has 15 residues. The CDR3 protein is CASSVTGEGNQPQHF. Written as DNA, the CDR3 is TGTGCCAGTAGTGTCACGGGGGAAGGCAATCAGCCCCAGCATTTT.